This T cell receptor (beta chain) was retrieved from a study of blood T cell repertoires in COVID-19. Study-wide background: The analysed material was cDNA or gDNA that came from T cells, B-cell-depleted T cells, or PBMCs.

The protocol was immunoSEQ multiplex PCR, while the TCRdb copy is restricted to in-frame clones and leaves out a portion. The profile covers about 42,000 clones, with about 91% appearing a single time and roughly 3.7% taken by the ten largest. Germline assignment: CDR1 LGHNA and CDR2 YSLEER. The CDR3 totals 15 residues. Germline trimming cut 0 bases from V and 1 base from J; bases unmatched to any gene: 0. The chain uses TRBV4-3 and TRBJ2-5; 9 nucleotides agree with TRBD2. The sequenced material came from peripheral blood. This sequence was found in a human donor in a cohort sampled during active COVID-19. CDR3 loop: CASSQERGGQETQYF. In DNA form, the CDR3 reads TGCGCCAGCAGCCAAGAGCGGGGGGGCCAAGAGACCCAGTACTTC.